Included here is one T cell receptor beta chain sequence, with context. This specimen comes from a study of blood T cell repertoires in COVID-19. Study as a whole: COVID-19 samples from acute and convalescent phases originated in the United States, Italy and Spain. From T cells, B-cell-depleted T cells, or PBMCs came the material, which was cDNA or gDNA.

The CDR3 extends over 15 amino acids. J lost 8 bases, V lost 1 base, and 7 bases had no gene match. Germline V gene data show CDR1 as KGHSH and CDR2 as LQKENI. As processed by the authors: The authors estimated nucleated cell counts from reference gene primer amplification. The data were produced by immunoSEQ multiplex PCR, yet TCRdb's version contains in-frame clones alone and is incomplete. The DNA gave D and trimming, while V, J and clone size come from that table. The sample has a few hundred thousand clones; around four fifths are singletons. The clonotype originates from a woman between 45 and 65 years old with acute or convalescent COVID-19. Sequencing input: peripheral blood. V gene TRBV18 combines with J gene TRBJ1-4; 7 bases line up with TRBD1. The CDR3 DNA reads TGTGCCAGCTCACCACGTAACACCAGGGGGGAAAAACTGTTTTTT. Translated, it gives CASSPRNTRGEKLFF.